Listed here are 10 T cell receptor beta chains from one sample, sequenced in a study of regulatory T cells in long-lasting Graves disease. As to time point: newly diagnosed GD, antithyroid drugs for less than 3 months. PBMCs provided the RNA from which the TCR library was made. CDR3 regions were amplified by Arm-PCR using iRepertoire HTBI primers to build TCR beta libraries. TCRdb independently ran MiXCR on the multiplex PCR reads; one entry per CDR3 protein. The sample has about 540,000 distinct CDR3 sequences, 13% seen once. This sample was also put to use in a study of T cells in Graves' hyperthyroidism and ophthalmopathy.

Specimen: peripheral blood mononuclear cells (PBMCs), collected at new diagnosis, from a patient treated with antithyroid drugs. These receptors were obtained from a man aged 25 to 45 with Graves disease.

On this clonotype itself: A much larger clone lies one base from this, so it may be a read error. The chain joins TRBV6-1 to TRBJ2-7, with D maybe TRBD1 (6 bases). Germline-derived CDR1 and CDR2 are MNHNS and SASEGT. This CDR3 contains 17 residues. The CDR3 protein is CASRRGGLRALSYEKYF. The CDR3 nucleotides are TGTGCCAGCAGACGAGGGGGTTTGCGGGCGCTCTCCTACGAGAAGTACTTC.

The chain employs TRBV28 and TRBJ1-2; 7 bases map to TRBD1. Germline V gene sequence: CDR1 MDHEN, CDR2 SYDVKM. The V and J ends lost 5 bases and 4 bases, in that order; junction bases with no gene match: 4. The CDR3 covers 13 residues. CDR3 region: CASSVQGCYGYTF. The CDR3 DNA is TGTGCCAGCAGTGTACAGGGGTGCTATGGCTACACCTTC.

This clonotype was detected ten times or more. DNA for the CDR3: TGTGCCATCAGTGTCAGAGGGGAGACCCAGTACTTC. It yields the protein CAISVRGETQYF. The chain uses TRBV10-3 and TRBJ2-5; TRBD2 is a possible D gene (5 bases). Looked up from germline, CDR1 is ENHRY and CDR2 is SYGVKD. V shed 4 bases and J shed 5 bases, with 8 bases lying between them. The CDR3 totals 12 residues.

J is TRBJ2-5 and V is TRBV29-1; 10 bases line up with TRBD2. CDR3 length: 14 amino acids. Trimming took 8 bases from V and 5 from J; bases not matched to a gene: 11. Germline V lookup: CDR1 SQVTM, CDR2 ANQGSEA. The CDR3 DNA is TGCAGCCTGCTGGCTAGCGGGAGTTGGGAGACCCAGTACTTC. Its protein is CSLLASGSWETQYF.

V is TRBV20-1 and J is TRBJ2-7, with 12 nucleotides matching TRBD1. After removal of 4 bases from V and 2 bases from J, the junction contained 9 bases not matched to a gene. The CDR3 runs 16 residues. Per the germline V gene, CDR1 is DFQATT and CDR2 is SNEGSKA (reference sequence). CDR3 sequence (DNA): TGCAGTGCTACCGGGACAGGGGGCTTCCCGCCCTACGAGCAGTACTTC. Translating gives CSATGTGGFPPYEQYF.

V usage is TRBV9 and J usage is TRBJ2-7, with D uncertain. The CDR3 sequence is 13 residues long. CDR1 and CDR2 (germline): SGDLS, YYNGEE. Between the trimmed V and J ends, which lost 0 bases and 1 base, there was a span of 5 bases. The CDR3 sequence is CASSVASSYEQYF. As DNA, the CDR3 is TGTGCCAGCAGCGTAGCCTCTTCCTACGAGCAGTACTTC.

Regarding this clonotype: One base away lies a much larger clone, so this may be a sequencing read error. CDR3 DNA: TGTGCCAACAGCCATTCGACATTACCACAAGAGACCCAGTACTTC. This encodes CANSHSTLPQETQYF. The chain carries TRBV7-9 and TRBJ2-5; D remains ambiguous. The CDR3 extends over 15 amino acids. Per the germline V gene, CDR1 is SEHNR and CDR2 is FQNEAQ (reference sequence).

This clonotype appeared many times. This chain uses TRBV6-2 or TRBV6-3 with TRBJ2-3, with D unclear. Trimming removed 7 bases from V and 3 bases from J, with 2 bases in between. CDR3 length equals 10 residues. CDR1 and CDR2 from the germline V gene are MNHEY and SVGEGT. The CDR3 spells CASKTDTQYF. CDR3 bases: TGTGCCAGCAAAACAGATACGCAGTATTTT.

This clonotype was seen at least ten times. This chain links TRBV5-5 with TRBJ2-3; 7 nucleotides agree with TRBD2. The CDR3 is 12 amino acids. V trimming: 2 bases; J trimming: 9 bases; junction bases outside the gene matches: 3. The germline V gene has CDR1 SGHKS and CDR2 YYEKEE (reference sequence). The CDR3 DNA follows: TGTGCCAGCAGCTTCCCCGGGGGGACGCAGTATTTT. This sequence encodes CASSFPGGTQYF.

Notes on this clonotype: With a much larger clone just one base away, this may be a read error. The CDR3 does not close with the conserved phenylalanine or tryptophan, likely indicating a read error. This sequence joins TRBV20-1 and TRBJ2-1, with D hard to call. This CDR3 has 15 residues. Per germline, CDR1 DFQATT and CDR2 SNEGSKA (reference sequence). Trimming removed 0 bases at V and 0 bases at J, with 9 bases between. CDR3 bases: TGCAGTGCTAGAGATCGGCATAGCTCCTACAATGAGCAGTTCCTC. Residues: CSARDRHSSYNEQFL.